Listed here is a single T cell receptor beta chain. This entry comes from a study of blood T cell repertoires in COVID-19. Study details: Samples representing acute and convalescent COVID-19 were sourced from the United States, Italy and Spain. T cells, B-cell-depleted T cells, or PBMCs supplied cDNA or gDNA.

Original analysis: Using reference gene primer amplification, nucleated cell counts were estimated. Profiled with immunoSEQ multiplex PCR; TCRdb holds only in-frame clones, not every one. V, J and clone size reflect that table, while D and trimming were determined from the DNA. This table holds around 70,000 clones, roughly nine tenths found once. CDR1 MNHEY and CDR2 SVGEGT come from the germline V gene. V was clipped by 1 base and J by 5 bases; unmatched bases: 2. The CDR3 has 13 residues. The sample comprised peripheral blood. This chain joins TRBV6-2 or TRBV6-3 and TRBJ2-7; 7 bases agree with TRBD1. The clonotype was recovered from a human donor in a cohort sampled during active COVID-19. Written as DNA, the CDR3 is TGTGCCAGCAGTTACTACAGGGGCCACGAGCAGTACTTC. Residues: CASSYYRGHEQYF.